The clone carrying this TCR beta chain has a handful of counts. The data stem from a study of blood T cell repertoires in COVID-19. Germline CDR1 and CDR2: MNHEY and SVGAGI. The CDR3 covers 16 residues. The germline V and J ends were trimmed by 4 bases and 3 bases, with 16 bases remaining between them. In the original workflow: Amplifying reference gene primers gave estimates of nucleated cell counts. Libraries were prepared by immunoSEQ multiplex PCR; TCRdb keeps only in-frame clonotypes and omits some of them. D and trimming were read from the DNA, whereas the V and J calls and clone size are those reported in that table. The top ten clones hold roughly 8.9% of a sample with just over 150,000 clones, roughly 82% of them seen once.

The receptor's source is a woman aged 45 to 65 with acute or convalescent COVID-19. The gene calls are TRBV6-5 and TRBJ1-5; maybe TRBD1 (5 bases). The sequenced sample was peripheral blood. The CDR3 sequence is CASSWGEWPSNQPQHF. CDR3 nucleotides: TGTGCCAGCAGTTGGGGGGAGTGGCCATCCAATCAGCCCCAGCATTTT.